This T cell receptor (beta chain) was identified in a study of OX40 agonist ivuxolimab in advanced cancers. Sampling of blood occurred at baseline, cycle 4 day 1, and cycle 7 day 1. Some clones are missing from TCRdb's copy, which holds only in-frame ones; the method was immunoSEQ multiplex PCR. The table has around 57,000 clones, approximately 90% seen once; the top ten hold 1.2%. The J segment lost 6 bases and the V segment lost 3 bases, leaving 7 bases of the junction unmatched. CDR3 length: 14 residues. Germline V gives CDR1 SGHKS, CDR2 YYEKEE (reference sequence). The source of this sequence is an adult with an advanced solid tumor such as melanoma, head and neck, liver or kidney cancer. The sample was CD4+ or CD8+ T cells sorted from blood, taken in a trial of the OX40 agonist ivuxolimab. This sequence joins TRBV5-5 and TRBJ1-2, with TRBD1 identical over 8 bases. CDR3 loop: CASSSGQGLDGYTF. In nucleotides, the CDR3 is TGTGCCAGCAGCTCTGGACAGGGACTTGATGGCTACACCTTC.